Listed below are T cell receptor beta chains from one sample, sequenced in a study of T cell repertoires in cytomegalovirus infection. Which antigens these TCRs recognize remains unknown. Each CDR3 protein is one row after TCRdb ran MiXCR on the reads. This sample yields hundreds of thousands of distinct CDR3 sequences, of which 25% to 30% are seen a single time; over 15% belongs to the top ten. The sample here was cultured PBMCs, taken from culture after CMV antigen stimulation. The receptors come from a human donor in good health (CMV status not recorded). Some clones in this sample may be carry-over from other donors' samples. The CDR3 runs from the conserved cysteine through the conserved F or W. D genes are given only for firm matches.

CDR3 protein: CASSLERTSGGSRFF
V gene: TRBV7-8
D gene: TRBD2
CDR3 length: 15
J gene: TRBJ2-1

CDR3 protein: CSVEGDRGSSYEQYF
V gene: TRBV29-1
D gene: TRBD1
CDR3 length: 15
J gene: TRBJ2-7

CDR3 protein: CASKKRTGDNQPQHF
V gene: TRBV6-1
D gene: TRBD1
CDR3 length: 15
J gene: TRBJ1-5

CDR3 protein: CATSRVPLSGPQETQYF
V gene: TRBV15
D gene: -
CDR3 length: 17
J gene: TRBJ2-5

CDR3 protein: CASSLTDQSSYEQYF
V gene: TRBV11-2
D gene: -
CDR3 length: 15
J gene: TRBJ2-7

CDR3 protein: CSARDQGQATSKNQPQHF
V gene: TRBV20-1
D gene: TRBD1
CDR3 length: 18
J gene: TRBJ1-5

CDR3 protein: CASSEQGRRETQYF
V gene: TRBV5-1
D gene: TRBD1
CDR3 length: 14
J gene: TRBJ2-5

CDR3 protein: CASTLGTGGTGELFF
V gene: TRBV12-3/TRBV12-4
D gene: TRBD1
CDR3 length: 15
J gene: TRBJ2-2

CDR3 protein: CASSPLGTSYNEQFF
V gene: TRBV12-3/TRBV12-4
D gene: -
CDR3 length: 15
J gene: TRBJ2-1

CDR3 protein: CASNRATQETQYF
V gene: TRBV6-1
D gene: -
CDR3 length: 13
J gene: TRBJ2-5

CDR3 protein: CASSETGGVQETQYF
V gene: TRBV6-8
D gene: TRBD1
CDR3 length: 15
J gene: TRBJ2-5

CDR3 protein: CASSIRRTGNSGYTF
V gene: TRBV6-1
D gene: TRBD1
CDR3 length: 15
J gene: TRBJ1-2

CDR3 protein: CASGEVGVYGYTF
V gene: TRBV12-3/TRBV12-4
D gene: -
CDR3 length: 13
J gene: TRBJ1-2

CDR3 protein: CASSTGPIVNQPQHF
V gene: TRBV7-2
D gene: TRBD1
CDR3 length: 15
J gene: TRBJ1-5

CDR3 protein: CAISESRSGDGRMFNYGYTF
V gene: TRBV10-3
D gene: -
CDR3 length: 20
J gene: TRBJ1-2

CDR3 protein: CASSETRDRVYSGELFF
V gene: TRBV2
D gene: TRBD1
CDR3 length: 17
J gene: TRBJ2-2

CDR3 protein: CASSELLGRQYNEQFF
V gene: TRBV6-1
D gene: -
CDR3 length: 16
J gene: TRBJ2-1

CDR3 protein: CASSLDKRGGGETQYF
V gene: TRBV7-8
D gene: TRBD2
CDR3 length: 16
J gene: TRBJ2-5

CDR3 protein: CASSYRGGGYSNQPQHF
V gene: TRBV6-6
D gene: -
CDR3 length: 17
J gene: TRBJ1-5

CDR3 protein: CASSLVATGGLEQYF
V gene: TRBV7-8
D gene: -
CDR3 length: 15
J gene: TRBJ2-7

CDR3 protein: CAAGDSGANVLTF
V gene: TRBV11-2
D gene: -
CDR3 length: 13
J gene: TRBJ2-6

CDR3 protein: CSASAVKSSYNEQFF
V gene: TRBV20-1
D gene: -
CDR3 length: 15
J gene: TRBJ2-1

CDR3 protein: CASSHYSQLTTNEKLFF
V gene: TRBV5-1
D gene: -
CDR3 length: 17
J gene: TRBJ1-4

CDR3 protein: CATSDFKAGKPYEQYF
V gene: TRBV24-1
D gene: -
CDR3 length: 16
J gene: TRBJ2-7

CDR3 protein: CASSEAGGRSGNTIYF
V gene: TRBV6-2/TRBV6-3
D gene: TRBD1
CDR3 length: 16
J gene: TRBJ1-3

CDR3 protein: CASSTRGRETQYF
V gene: TRBV19
D gene: -
CDR3 length: 13
J gene: TRBJ2-5

CDR3 protein: CASTNLGGGTEAFF
V gene: TRBV12-3/TRBV12-4
D gene: -
CDR3 length: 14
J gene: TRBJ1-1

CDR3 protein: CASMFSSYNEQFF
V gene: TRBV6-2/TRBV6-3
D gene: -
CDR3 length: 13
J gene: TRBJ2-1

CDR3 protein: CASSYPFGSLNTEAFF
V gene: TRBV6-2/TRBV6-3
D gene: -
CDR3 length: 16
J gene: TRBJ1-1

CDR3 protein: CASSLGQPAGTQYF
V gene: TRBV7-2
D gene: -
CDR3 length: 14
J gene: TRBJ2-5

CDR3 protein: CASSSPGVNEQYF
V gene: TRBV5-6
D gene: -
CDR3 length: 13
J gene: TRBJ2-7

CDR3 protein: CASRSSGANVLTF
V gene: TRBV7-2
D gene: -
CDR3 length: 13
J gene: TRBJ2-6

CDR3 protein: CASSWTSGSLTRLAKNIQYF
V gene: TRBV5-5
D gene: TRBD2
CDR3 length: 20
J gene: TRBJ2-4

CDR3 protein: CASSDTSGHNEQFF
V gene: TRBV9
D gene: TRBD2
CDR3 length: 14
J gene: TRBJ2-1

CDR3 protein: CAKISGQPQHF
V gene: TRBV25-1
D gene: -
CDR3 length: 11
J gene: TRBJ1-5

CDR3 protein: CSAKLSRTEAFF
V gene: TRBV29-1
D gene: -
CDR3 length: 12
J gene: TRBJ1-1

CDR3 protein: CSVADRGAYNEQFF
V gene: TRBV29-1
D gene: TRBD1
CDR3 length: 14
J gene: TRBJ2-1

CDR3 protein: CASSPQGADTQYF
V gene: TRBV7-9
D gene: TRBD1
CDR3 length: 13
J gene: TRBJ2-3

CDR3 protein: CASSGSTSGRDEQFF
V gene: TRBV28
D gene: TRBD2
CDR3 length: 15
J gene: TRBJ2-1

CDR3 protein: CASTQAGELFF
V gene: TRBV2
D gene: -
CDR3 length: 11
J gene: TRBJ2-2

CDR3 protein: CSVENTVRTDTQYF
V gene: TRBV29-1
D gene: -
CDR3 length: 14
J gene: TRBJ2-3

CDR3 protein: CASSPLAGYPDTQYF
V gene: TRBV27
D gene: TRBD2
CDR3 length: 15
J gene: TRBJ2-3

CDR3 protein: CSAPLGGSGQPQHF
V gene: TRBV20-1
D gene: -
CDR3 length: 14
J gene: TRBJ1-5

CDR3 protein: CASSQFSGRGETQYF
V gene: TRBV7-2
D gene: TRBD2
CDR3 length: 15
J gene: TRBJ2-5

CDR3 protein: CSVSQSSGLGYTF
V gene: TRBV29-1
D gene: -
CDR3 length: 13
J gene: TRBJ1-2

CDR3 protein: CASSWTSVYNEQFF
V gene: TRBV12-3/TRBV12-4
D gene: TRBD2
CDR3 length: 14
J gene: TRBJ2-1

CDR3 protein: CASSYGQRTLNTEAFF
V gene: TRBV6-6
D gene: -
CDR3 length: 16
J gene: TRBJ1-1